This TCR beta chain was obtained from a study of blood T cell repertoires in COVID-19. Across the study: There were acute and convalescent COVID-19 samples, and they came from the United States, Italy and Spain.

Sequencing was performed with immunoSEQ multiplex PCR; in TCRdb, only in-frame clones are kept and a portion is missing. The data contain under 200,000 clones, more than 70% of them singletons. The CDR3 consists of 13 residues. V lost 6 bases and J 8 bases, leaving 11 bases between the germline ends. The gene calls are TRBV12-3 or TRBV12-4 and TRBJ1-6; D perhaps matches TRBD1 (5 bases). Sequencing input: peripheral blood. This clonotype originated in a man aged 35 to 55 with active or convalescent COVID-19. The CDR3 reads CASSSPRDSPLHF. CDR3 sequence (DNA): TGTGCCAGCAGCAGCCCCAGGGATTCACCCCTCCACTTT.